A single sample is the source of the 10 T cell receptor beta chains below, sequenced in a study of blood T cell repertoires in COVID-19. Clones were read by immunoSEQ multiplex PCR, and TCRdb kept only the in-frame ones, dropping some. The sample holds approximately 160,000 clones, approximately 80% seen once. Material for sequencing was peripheral blood. The receptor set was obtained from a woman aged 55-69 years with acute or convalescent COVID-19.

CDR3 amino acids: CASSLVGHLNTEAFF. For the CDR3, the DNA is TGTGCCAGCAGCTTGGTTGGACACCTGAACACTGAAGCTTTCTTT. This chain joins TRBV5-4 and TRBJ1-1, with D possibly matching TRBD1 (5 bases). Trimming pared 0 bases from V and 0 bases from J, leaving 9 bases between. CDR1 and CDR2 (germline): SGHNT, YYREEE (reference sequence). This CDR3 has 15 amino acids.

The CDR3 is CASSIGYSNQPQHF. DNA for the CDR3: TGTGCCAGTAGTATAGGCTATAGCAATCAGCCCCAGCATTTT. The rearrangement links TRBV19 to TRBJ1-5; D remains ambiguous. Germline-derived CDR1 and CDR2 are LNHDA and SQIVND (reference sequence). V was pared by 1 base and J by 0 bases, with 4 bases between. The CDR3 is 14 amino acids.

The CDR3 nucleotides are TGTGCCAGCTCACCGGGGGGGCCCTTTAGCAATCAGCCCCAGCATTTT. Its translation: CASSPGGPFSNQPQHF. This sequence joins TRBV18 and TRBJ1-5; a weak D match, TRBD1 (6 bases). The CDR3 totals 16 residues. Germline V CDR1 and CDR2: KGHSH, LQKENI. Trimming pared 3 bases from V and 0 bases from J, leaving 12 bases between.

This rearrangement joins TRBV4-2 to TRBJ2-3, with 8 positions matching TRBD2. V gave up 1 base and J gave up 4 bases; unmatched junction bases: 4. The CDR3 sequence is 15 residues long. The germline V gene has CDR1 LGHNA and CDR2 YNFKEQ. The DNA for the CDR3 is TGTGCCAGCAGCCAAGCCCGGGGGGGGCCAGATACGCAGTATTTT. It encodes CASSQARGGPDTQYF.

The V gene is TRBV6-6, the J gene TRBJ1-6, with a possible D match to TRBD1 (6 bases). The germline V gene has CDR1 MNHNY and CDR2 SVGAGI (reference sequence). The V gene lost 6 bases and the J gene lost 5 bases, with 32 bases spanning the gap. The CDR3 covers 21 residues. In nucleotides, the CDR3 is TGTGCCAGCAGCCCCCGAAGGCCGGACAGCCTCTGGGAGTTTAATAATTCACCCCTCCACTTT. Translation: CASSPRRPDSLWEFNNSPLHF.

The chain uses TRBV6-5 and TRBJ2-1; 14 bases agree with TRBD2. From germline, CDR1 is MNHEY and CDR2 SVGAGI. This CDR3 has 15 residues. With 9 bases clipped from V and 7 bases from J, the junction kept 8 bases outside the gene matches. CDR3 nucleotide sequence: TGTGCCAGACTTCCGACTAGCGGGGGGGTTAATGAGCAGTTCTTC. It codes for CARLPTSGGVNEQFF.

This chain connects TRBV7-2 to TRBJ1-2; no clear D. From germline, CDR1 is SGHTA and CDR2 FQGNSA. This CDR3 has 13 amino acids. With 3 bases removed from V and 2 bases from J, the gap between germline ends came to 7 bases. CDR3 loop: CASSFAKNYGYTF. The CDR3 nucleotides read TGTGCCAGCAGCTTCGCTAAGAACTATGGCTACACCTTC.

This rearrangement joins TRBV28 to TRBJ2-1; D may be TRBD1 (7 bases). The length of the CDR3 is 13 residues. The germline V gene encodes CDR1 MDHEN and CDR2 SYDVKM. V lost 3 bases, J lost 9 bases, and 12 bases lay in between. DNA of the CDR3: TGTGCCAGCAGTTTCTTGCAGGGGGGTGAGCAGTTCTTC. Its translation: CASSFLQGGEQFF.

The chain joins TRBV14 to TRBJ1-5; possibly TRBD1 for D (5 bases). Trimming removed 2 bases at V and 2 bases at J, with 13 bases between. This CDR3 has 16 residues. From germline, CDR1 is SGHDN and CDR2 FVKESK. CDR3 sequence (DNA): TGTGCCAGCAGCCAAAGGACAAGGGTTTGCAATCAGCCCCAGCATTTT. This sequence encodes CASSQRTRVCNQPQHF.

V and J are TRBV25-1 and TRBJ1-1; no definite D call. Trimming removed 8 bases from V and 5 bases from J, with 18 bases in between. The CDR3 is made up of 14 amino acids. Germline CDR1 is MGHDK and CDR2 is SYGVNS. The CDR3 DNA reads TGTGCCAGCGGCCCGACGGGGTCGAGAACTGAAGCTTTCTTT. Its protein product is CASGPTGSRTEAFF.